One sample yielded the 20 T cell receptor beta chains listed below, sequenced in a study of T cells after somatic rescue of genetic block. Generated by immunoSEQ multiplex PCR, the TCRdb table keeps only in-frame clones and is missing some. Among 100,000 to 120,000 clones listed, about nine tenths were seen once. Specimen: peripheral blood mononuclear cells (PBMCs). Source of these receptors: a woman under 30.

This clone showed up just once. Different DNA sequences within this sample yield the same CDR3. The chain joins TRBV28 to TRBJ2-5, with D hard to call. The length of the CDR3 is 12 residues. The germline gives CDR1 MDHEN, CDR2 SYDVKM. V lost 6 bases and J lost 1, with 6 bases in between. CDR3 region: CASRGIQETQYF. DNA for the CDR3: TGTGCCAGCAGGGGGATCCAAGAGACCCAGTACTTC.

V and J are TRBV7-2 and TRBJ2-7, with D maybe TRBD2 (6 bases). V was clipped by 1 base and J by 0 bases, with 13 bases between them. This CDR3 region has 16 residues. Per germline, CDR1 SGHTA and CDR2 FQGNSA. The CDR3 loop reads CASSLGPSANSYEQYF. The CDR3 DNA reads TGTGCCAGCAGCTTAGGTCCTAGCGCCAACTCCTACGAGCAGTACTTC.

With regard to this clone: At one end, the junction sequence differs from germline, possibly due to a read error. V is TRBV6-5 and J is TRBJ1-1; no definite D call. The germline gives CDR1 MNHEY, CDR2 SVGAGI. CDR3 size: 13 residues. The CDR3 sequence: CASRKDGNPEAFF. As DNA, the CDR3 is TGTGCCAGCAGGAAAGACGGGAACCCTGAAGCTTTCTTT.

This sequence joins TRBV2 and TRBJ2-5; D call uncertain. The ends were cut back, 7 bases at V and 0 bases at J, with 12 bases in the middle. This CDR3 comprises 14 residues. CDR1 is SNHLY, CDR2 FYNNEI, per germline. For the CDR3, the DNA is TGTGCCAGCAAACCCAGGACGTACCAAGAGACCCAGTACTTC. Translating it yields CASKPRTYQETQYF.

The chain has TRBV30 and TRBJ2-7, with D maybe TRBD2 (5 bases). CDR1 and CDR2 from the germline V gene are GTSNPN and SVGIG (reference sequence). The CDR3 runs to 13 residues. Trimming took off 0 bases at V and 2 bases at J, with 8 bases between the two ends. The chain's CDR3 is CAWSVRGTYEQYF. In nucleotides, the CDR3 is TGTGCCTGGAGTGTTCGGGGAACCTACGAGCAGTACTTC.

The J gene is TRBJ1-5, the V gene TRBV19; no reliable D call. Germline lookup yields CDR1 LNHDA and CDR2 SQIVND (reference sequence). V was clipped by 2 bases and J by 7 bases, with 12 bases between them. The CDR3 sequence is 14 residues long. CDR3 region: CASSISELRQPQHF. CDR3 DNA: TGTGCCAGTAGTATATCGGAGTTGCGGCAGCCCCAGCATTTT.

V gene TRBV7-2 combines with J gene TRBJ2-1; TRBD2 agrees at 14 bases. Losses at the gene ends were 3 bases for V and 4 bases for J; bases not matched to a gene: 5. The germline CDR1 and CDR2 sequences are SGHTA and FQGNSA. This CDR3 is 17 amino acids long. The CDR3 coding sequence is TGTGCCAGCAGCTTGGCCGGGACTAGCGGGGGATACAATGAGCAGTTCTTC. It is translated as CASSLAGTSGGYNEQFF.

This chain connects TRBV2 to TRBJ1-5; D is possibly TRBD1 (5 bases). Trimming shortened V by 6 bases and J by 5 bases, and 17 bases separated the two germline ends. This CDR3 region has 15 residues. The germline V gene encodes CDR1 SNHLY and CDR2 FYNNEI. This CDR3 is CASRLLEDTYQPQHF. The CDR3 nucleotides are TGTGCCAGCAGATTATTAGAGGACACTTATCAGCCCCAGCATTTT.

CDR3 sequence: CASSPDGGGSNYGYTF. CDR3 bases: TGTGCCAGCAGCCCAGATGGGGGAGGATCTAACTATGGCTACACCTTC. V is TRBV7-2 and J is TRBJ1-2, with TRBD1 as a possible D gene (5 bases). The V gene's germline CDR1 is SGHTA and CDR2 FQGNSA. The CDR3 covers 16 residues. V lost 5 bases, J lost 0 bases, and 16 bases lay in between.

The V call is TRBV18, the J call TRBJ1-2, with 7 bases fitting TRBD1. Looked up from germline, CDR1 is KGHSH and CDR2 is LQKENI. CDR3 length equals 14 residues. J gave up 4 bases and V 3 bases, and 5 bases lay outside the gene matches. The CDR3 bases are TGTGCCAGCTCACCTGACAGGGATTCCTATGGCTACACCTTC. Its protein product is CASSPDRDSYGYTF. The full variable domain, its missing parts supplied by reference TRBV18 and TRBJ1-2, is NAGVMQNPRHLVRRRGQEARLRCSPMKGHSHVYWYRQLPEEGLKFMVYLQKENIIDESGMPKERFSAEFPKEGPSILRIQQVVRGDSAAYFCASSPDRDSYGYTFGSGTRLTVV.

The CDR3 DNA reads as TGTGCCAGCTCACCACAAGGACAGAAGAACACTGAAGCTTTCTTT. This sequence encodes CASSPQGQKNTEAFF. This chain links TRBV18 with TRBJ1-1; D possibly corresponds to TRBD1 (6 bases). This CDR3 is 15 amino acids long. Germline lookup yields CDR1 KGHSH and CDR2 LQKENI. With 1 base removed from V and 1 base from J, the gap between germline ends came to 10 bases.

The V call is TRBV18, the J call TRBJ2-7; TRBD1 matches at 12 bases. This CDR3 is built from 17 residues. Germline V gene lookup returns CDR1 KGHSH and CDR2 LQKENI. With V trimmed by 1 base and J by 4 bases, 8 bases remained unmatched. The CDR3, as DNA: TGTGCCAGCTCACCACGCCCGGGACAGGGGGCCTCATACGAGCAGTACTTC. Amino acid sequence: CASSPRPGQGASYEQYF. The full variable domain, with the rest looked up from reference TRBV18 and TRBJ2-7, is NAGVMQNPRHLVRRRGQEARLRCSPMKGHSHVYWYRQLPEEGLKFMVYLQKENIIDESGMPKERFSAEFPKEGPSILRIQQVVRGDSAAYFCASSPRPGQGASYEQYFGPGTRLTVT.

The chain is built from TRBV9 and TRBJ2-5, with 10 nucleotides matching TRBD1. Per the germline V gene, CDR1 is SGDLS and CDR2 is YYNGEE. V lost 3 bases to trimming and J lost 3 bases; unmatched junction nucleotides: 2. The CDR3 extends over 14 amino acids. CDR3 loop: CASSGDRGEETQYF. CDR3 coding DNA: TGTGCCAGCAGCGGGGACAGGGGTGAAGAGACCCAGTACTTC.

The V call is TRBV28, the J call TRBJ1-1, with 8 bases matching TRBD1. Trimming at V came to 1 base and at J to 1 base, leaving 11 bases not matched to a gene. Germline lookup yields CDR1 MDHEN and CDR2 SYDVKM. There are 18 residues in the CDR3. The CDR3: CASSLLGRGQAPNTEAFF. The CDR3 coding sequence is TGTGCCAGCAGTTTATTGGGCAGGGGGCAGGCCCCGAACACTGAAGCTTTCTTT.

The gene calls are TRBV4-3 and TRBJ2-7; 9 bases are shared with TRBD1. Germline V gene lookup returns CDR1 LGHNA and CDR2 YSLEER. V lost 1 base to trimming and J lost 10 bases; unmatched junction nucleotides: 5. The CDR3 has 13 amino acids. The CDR3 sequence: CASSQVRTGVQYF. In nucleotides, the CDR3 is TGCGCCAGCAGCCAAGTCCGGACAGGGGTTCAGTACTTC.

V usage is TRBV5-1 and J usage is TRBJ1-2; TRBD1 matches at 9 bases. Looked up from germline, CDR1 is SGHRS and CDR2 is YFSETQ. The CDR3 is made up of 14 amino acids. Trimming removed 5 bases from V and 4 bases from J; junction bases left unmatched: 6. Written as DNA, the CDR3 is TGCGCCAGCAGTGAACAGGGGGCAGGCTATGGCTACACCTTC. It translates to CASSEQGAGYGYTF.

The chain recombines TRBV9 with TRBJ1-1, with D uncertain. The CDR3 covers 14 residues. Germline V gene sequence: CDR1 SGDLS, CDR2 YYNGEE. V was shortened by 0 bases and J by 1 base, with 7 bases between the two germline ends. The CDR3 protein is CASSVGVENTEAFF. The CDR3 region has the DNA TGTGCCAGCAGCGTAGGGGTGGAGAACACTGAAGCTTTCTTT.

This clone has just one count. The chain has TRBV28 and TRBJ1-3, with 7 positions matching TRBD1. CDR3 length equals 14 residues. The V gene end was trimmed by 6 bases and the J gene end by 7 bases; junction bases not matched to a gene: 9. The germline V gene encodes CDR1 MDHEN and CDR2 SYDVKM. CDR3 region: CASSPRDSRNTIYF. CDR3 sequence (DNA): TGTGCCAGCAGCCCCAGGGACAGCCGGAACACCATATATTTT. Full variable domain (missing parts from reference TRBV28 and TRBJ1-3): DVKVTQSSRYLVKRTGEKVFLECVQDMDHENMFWYRQDPGLGLRLIYFSYDVKMKEKGDIPEGYSVSREKKERFSLILESASTNQTSMYLCASSPRDSRNTIYFGEGSWLTVV.

The CDR3 protein is CASLSGGLSNQPQHF. In DNA, the CDR3 is TGTGCCAGCCTCTCGGGGGGCTTGAGCAATCAGCCCCAGCATTTT. V and J are TRBV19 and TRBJ1-5; a possible D gene is TRBD1 (6 bases). CDR1 and CDR2 (germline): LNHDA, SQIVND (reference sequence). Trimming shortened V by 9 bases and J by 1 base, and 16 bases separated the two germline ends. The CDR3 length is 15 residues.

The rearrangement joins TRBV5-1 to TRBJ1-3; D is uncertain. Germline V gene sequence: CDR1 SGHRS, CDR2 YFSETQ. CDR3 size: 16 residues. V was trimmed by 0 bases and J by 0 bases, leaving 10 bases between them. CDR3 residues: CASSLGQPDSGNTIYF. The DNA of the CDR3 is TGCGCCAGCAGCTTGGGACAACCCGACTCTGGAAACACCATATATTTT.